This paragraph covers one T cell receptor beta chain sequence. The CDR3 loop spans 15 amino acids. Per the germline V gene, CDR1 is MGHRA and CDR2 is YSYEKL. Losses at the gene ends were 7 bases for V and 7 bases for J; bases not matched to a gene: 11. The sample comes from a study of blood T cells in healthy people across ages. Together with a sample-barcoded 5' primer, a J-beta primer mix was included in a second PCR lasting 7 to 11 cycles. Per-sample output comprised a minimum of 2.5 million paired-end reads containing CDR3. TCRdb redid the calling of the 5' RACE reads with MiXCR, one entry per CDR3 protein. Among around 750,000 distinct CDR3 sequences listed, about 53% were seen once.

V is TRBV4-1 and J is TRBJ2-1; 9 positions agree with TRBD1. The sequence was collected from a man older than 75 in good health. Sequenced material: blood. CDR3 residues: CASNWRRQGGNEQFF. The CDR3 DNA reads TGCGCCAGCAATTGGCGTAGACAGGGGGGGAATGAGCAGTTCTTC.